The next 5 T cell receptor beta chains were all read from a single sample in a study of response to subunit inactivated influenza vaccine. A single record per CDR3 protein comes from TCRdb applying MiXCR to the RT-PCR reads. The sample contains about 800,000 distinct CDR3 sequences, 20% to 25% of which appear only once. Sequences were derived from PBMCs from blood, sampled about 5 days after vaccination. Receptors originate from a man between 50 and 59 years old who received an inactivated influenza vaccine.

The V gene is TRBV20-1, the J gene TRBJ1-3; no definite D call. V was pared by 0 bases and J by 0 bases, with 6 bases between. CDR1 and CDR2 (germline): DFQATT, SNEGSKA (reference sequence). This CDR3 is built from 14 residues. The chain's CDR3 is CSAREGNSGNTIYF. CDR3 DNA sequence: TGCAGTGCTAGAGAGGGCAACTCTGGAAACACCATATATTTT.

Ten or more counts support this clonotype. The DNA for the CDR3 is TGTGCCAGCAGCCCCCCTAGCGGGAGTACAGATACGCAGTATTTT. The encoded protein is CASSPPSGSTDTQYF. The chain joins TRBV5-4 to TRBJ2-3; 10 bases are a match to TRBD2. Germline V gives CDR1 SGHNT, CDR2 YYREEE (reference sequence). The junction had 5 bases not matched to a gene; V was cut back by 4 bases and J by 3 bases. The CDR3 runs 15 residues.

The table lists this clonotype with a few counts. The J gene is TRBJ2-1, the V gene TRBV12-3 or TRBV12-4; TRBD2 aligns across 11 bases. The CDR3 spans 15 residues. Trimming at V came to 7 bases and at J to 6 bases, leaving 8 bases not matched to a gene. The CDR3 spells CASTLLAGASNEQFF. CDR3 nucleotides: TGTGCCAGCACCTTACTAGCGGGGGCTTCCAATGAGCAGTTCTTC.

This clonotype occurred many times. The rearrangement links TRBV5-1 to TRBJ2-5; 7 bases are shared with TRBD2. The CDR3 contains 14 residues. The junction had 4 bases not matched to a gene; V was cut back by 4 bases and J by 1 base. Per germline, CDR1 SGHRS and CDR2 YFSETQ. CDR3 in amino acids: CASSLSSGQETQYF. For the CDR3, the DNA is TGCGCCAGCAGCCTATCTAGCGGCCAAGAGACCCAGTACTTC.

This clonotype was observed a handful of times. V and J are TRBV28 and TRBJ2-3; 8 nucleotides align to TRBD2. CDR3 length: 13 residues. The ends lost 8 bases at V and 2 bases at J; junction bases unmatched: 3. Per the germline V gene, CDR1 is MDHEN and CDR2 is SYDVKM. CDR3 region: CASGRGATDTQYF. The CDR3 region has the DNA TGTGCCAGCGGGCGGGGGGCCACAGATACGCAGTATTTT.